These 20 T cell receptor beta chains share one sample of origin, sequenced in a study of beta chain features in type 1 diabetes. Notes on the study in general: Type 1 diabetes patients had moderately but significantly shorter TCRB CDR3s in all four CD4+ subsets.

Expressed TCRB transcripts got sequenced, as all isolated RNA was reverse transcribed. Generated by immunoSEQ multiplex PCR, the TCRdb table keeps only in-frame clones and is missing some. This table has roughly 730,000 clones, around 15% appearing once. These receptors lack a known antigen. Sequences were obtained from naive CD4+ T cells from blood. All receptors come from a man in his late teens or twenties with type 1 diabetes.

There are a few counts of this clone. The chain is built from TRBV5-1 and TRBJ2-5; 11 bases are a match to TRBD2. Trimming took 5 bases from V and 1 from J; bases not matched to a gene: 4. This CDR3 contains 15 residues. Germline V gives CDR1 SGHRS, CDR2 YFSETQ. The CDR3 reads CASRETSGIQETQYF. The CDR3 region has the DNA TGCGCCAGCAGAGAGACTAGCGGGATCCAAGAGACCCAGTACTTC.

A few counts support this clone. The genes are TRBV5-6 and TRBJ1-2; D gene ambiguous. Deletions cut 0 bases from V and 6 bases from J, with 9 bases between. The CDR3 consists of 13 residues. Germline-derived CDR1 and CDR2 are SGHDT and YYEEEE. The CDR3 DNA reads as TGTGCCAGCAGCTTGGATCAGGTCGATGGCTACACCTTC. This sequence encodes CASSLDQVDGYTF.

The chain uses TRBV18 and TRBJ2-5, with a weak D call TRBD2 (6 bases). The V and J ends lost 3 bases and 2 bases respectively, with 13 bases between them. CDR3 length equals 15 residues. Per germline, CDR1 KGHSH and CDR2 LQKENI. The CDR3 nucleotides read TGTGCCAGCTCACCGCTGGGACTGGGTCAAGAGACCCAGTACTTC. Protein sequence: CASSPLGLGQETQYF. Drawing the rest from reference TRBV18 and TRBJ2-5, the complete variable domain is NAGVMQNPRHLVRRRGQEARLRCSPMKGHSHVYWYRQLPEEGLKFMVYLQKENIIDESGMPKERFSAEFPKEGPSILRIQQVVRGDSAAYFCASSPLGLGQETQYFGPGTRLLVL.

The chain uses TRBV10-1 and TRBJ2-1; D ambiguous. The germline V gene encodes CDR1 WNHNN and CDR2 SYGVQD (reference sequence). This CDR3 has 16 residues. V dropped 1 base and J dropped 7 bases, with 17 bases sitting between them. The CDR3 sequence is CASSEYGDSGRNEQFF. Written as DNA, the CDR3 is TGCGCCAGCAGTGAGTACGGAGACTCGGGCCGGAATGAGCAGTTCTTC.

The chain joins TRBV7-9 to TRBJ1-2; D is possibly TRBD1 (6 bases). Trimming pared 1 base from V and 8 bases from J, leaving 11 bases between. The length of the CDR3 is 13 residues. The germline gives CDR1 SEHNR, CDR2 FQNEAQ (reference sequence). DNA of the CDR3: TGTGCCAGCAGCTTAGTCGGGGGCAGAGGCTACACCTTC. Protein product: CASSLVGGRGYTF.

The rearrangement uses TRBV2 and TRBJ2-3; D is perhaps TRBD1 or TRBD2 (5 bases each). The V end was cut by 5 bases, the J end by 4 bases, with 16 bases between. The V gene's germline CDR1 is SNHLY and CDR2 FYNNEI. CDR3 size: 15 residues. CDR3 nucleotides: TGTGCCAGCAGTCTCCGGGACCCGCGTTCAGATACGCAGTATTTT. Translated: CASSLRDPRSDTQYF.

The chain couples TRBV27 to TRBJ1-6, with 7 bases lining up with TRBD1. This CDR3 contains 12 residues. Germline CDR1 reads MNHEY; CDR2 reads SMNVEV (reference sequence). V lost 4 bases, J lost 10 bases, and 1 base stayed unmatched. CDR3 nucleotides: TGTGCCAGCAGTTGGACAGGATCACCCCTCCACTTT. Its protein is CASSWTGSPLHF.

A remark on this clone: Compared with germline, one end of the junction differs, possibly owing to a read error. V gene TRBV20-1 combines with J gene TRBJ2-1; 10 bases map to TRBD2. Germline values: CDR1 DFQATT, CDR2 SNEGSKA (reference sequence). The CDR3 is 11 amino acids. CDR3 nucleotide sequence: TGCAGTGCCCGACCCGGGACTAGCGCCGTCTTC. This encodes CSARPGTSAVF.

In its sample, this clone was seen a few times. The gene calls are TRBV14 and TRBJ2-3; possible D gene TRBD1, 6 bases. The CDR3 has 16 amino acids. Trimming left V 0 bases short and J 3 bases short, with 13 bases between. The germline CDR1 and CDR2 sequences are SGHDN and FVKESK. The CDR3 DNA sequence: TGTGCCAGCAGCCAAGAAGGCAGGGGAGTTACAGATACGCAGTATTTT. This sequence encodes CASSQEGRGVTDTQYF.

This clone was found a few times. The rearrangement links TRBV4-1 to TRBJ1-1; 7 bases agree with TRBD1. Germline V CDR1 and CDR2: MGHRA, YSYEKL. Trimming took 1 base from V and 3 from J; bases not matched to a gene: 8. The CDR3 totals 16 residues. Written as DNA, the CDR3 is TGCGCCAGCAGCCAAGGGCCAGGGGGAATCGACACTGAAGCTTTCTTT. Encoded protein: CASSQGPGGIDTEAFF.

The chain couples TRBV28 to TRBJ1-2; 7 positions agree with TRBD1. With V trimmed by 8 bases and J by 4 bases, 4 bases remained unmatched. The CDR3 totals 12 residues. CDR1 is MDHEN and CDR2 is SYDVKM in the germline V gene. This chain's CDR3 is CASGGGIYGYTF. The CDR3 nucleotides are TGTGCCAGCGGAGGGGGCATCTATGGCTACACCTTC.

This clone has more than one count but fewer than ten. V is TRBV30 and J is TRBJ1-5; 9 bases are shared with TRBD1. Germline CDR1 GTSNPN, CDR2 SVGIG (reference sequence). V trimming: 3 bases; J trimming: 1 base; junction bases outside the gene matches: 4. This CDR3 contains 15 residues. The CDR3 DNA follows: TGTGCCTGGAGCAGGGGACAGGGAAGCAATCAGCCCCAGCATTTT. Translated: CAWSRGQGSNQPQHF.

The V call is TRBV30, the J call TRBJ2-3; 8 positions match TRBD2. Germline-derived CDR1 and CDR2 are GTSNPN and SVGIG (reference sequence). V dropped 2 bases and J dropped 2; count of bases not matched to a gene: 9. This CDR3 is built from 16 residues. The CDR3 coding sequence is TGTGCCTGGAGTATCCAAGCGGGGGTCACCACAGATACGCAGTATTTT. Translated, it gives CAWSIQAGVTTDTQYF.

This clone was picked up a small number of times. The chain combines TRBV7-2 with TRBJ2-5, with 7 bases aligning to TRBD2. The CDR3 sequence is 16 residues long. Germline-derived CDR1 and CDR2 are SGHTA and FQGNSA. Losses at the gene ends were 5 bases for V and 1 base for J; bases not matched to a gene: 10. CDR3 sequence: CASSGTIRRVQETQYF. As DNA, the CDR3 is TGTGCCAGCAGCGGGACTATTCGCCGGGTCCAAGAGACCCAGTACTTC. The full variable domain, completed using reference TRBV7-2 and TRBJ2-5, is GAGVSQSPSNKVTEKGKDVELRCDPISGHTALYWYRQSLGQGLEFLIYFQGNSAPDKSGLPSDRFSAERTGGSVSTLTIQRTQQEDSAVYLCASSGTIRRVQETQYFGPGTRLLVL.

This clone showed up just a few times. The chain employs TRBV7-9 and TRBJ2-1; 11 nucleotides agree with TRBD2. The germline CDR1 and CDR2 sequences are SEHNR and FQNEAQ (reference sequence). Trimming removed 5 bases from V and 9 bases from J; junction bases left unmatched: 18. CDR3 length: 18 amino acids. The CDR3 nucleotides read TGTGCCAGCAGCCCCCGTTGGGACAGAGCCGGGACTAGCGGTGAGCAGTTCTTC. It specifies CASSPRWDRAGTSGEQFF.

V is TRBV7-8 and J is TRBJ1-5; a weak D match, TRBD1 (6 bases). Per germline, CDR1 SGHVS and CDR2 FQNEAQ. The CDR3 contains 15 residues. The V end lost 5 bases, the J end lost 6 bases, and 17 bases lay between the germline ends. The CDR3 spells CASSPRSGESQPQHF. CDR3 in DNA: TGTGCCAGCAGCCCCCGCTCAGGGGAAAGTCAGCCCCAGCATTTT.

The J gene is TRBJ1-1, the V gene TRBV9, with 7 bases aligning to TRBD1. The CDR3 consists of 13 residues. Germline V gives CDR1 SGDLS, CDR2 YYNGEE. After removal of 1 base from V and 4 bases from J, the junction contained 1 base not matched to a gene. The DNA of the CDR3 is TGTGCCAGCAGCGTACAGGGGGGCACTGAAGCTTTCTTT. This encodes CASSVQGGTEAFF.

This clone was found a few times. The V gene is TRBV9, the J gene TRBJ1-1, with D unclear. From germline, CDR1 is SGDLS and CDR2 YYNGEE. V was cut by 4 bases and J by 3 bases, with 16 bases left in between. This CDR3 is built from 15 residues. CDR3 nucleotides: TGTGCCAGCAGCCCTAGGTCGGGAGGAGACACTGAAGCTTTCTTT. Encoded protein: CASSPRSGGDTEAFF.

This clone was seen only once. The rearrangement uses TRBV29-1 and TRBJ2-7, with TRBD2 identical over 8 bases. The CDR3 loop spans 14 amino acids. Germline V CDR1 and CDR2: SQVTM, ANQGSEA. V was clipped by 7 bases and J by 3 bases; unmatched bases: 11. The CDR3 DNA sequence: TGCAGCGGCGGGGGGACGCGGGGGATCTACGAGCAGTACTTC. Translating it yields CSGGGTRGIYEQYF.

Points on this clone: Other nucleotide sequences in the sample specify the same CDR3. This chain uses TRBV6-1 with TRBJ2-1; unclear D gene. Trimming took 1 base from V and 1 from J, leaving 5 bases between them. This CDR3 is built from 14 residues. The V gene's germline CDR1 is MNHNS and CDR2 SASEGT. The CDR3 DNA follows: TGTGCCAGCAGTGAAGGGGGATCCTACAATGAGCAGTTCTTC. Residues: CASSEGGSYNEQFF.